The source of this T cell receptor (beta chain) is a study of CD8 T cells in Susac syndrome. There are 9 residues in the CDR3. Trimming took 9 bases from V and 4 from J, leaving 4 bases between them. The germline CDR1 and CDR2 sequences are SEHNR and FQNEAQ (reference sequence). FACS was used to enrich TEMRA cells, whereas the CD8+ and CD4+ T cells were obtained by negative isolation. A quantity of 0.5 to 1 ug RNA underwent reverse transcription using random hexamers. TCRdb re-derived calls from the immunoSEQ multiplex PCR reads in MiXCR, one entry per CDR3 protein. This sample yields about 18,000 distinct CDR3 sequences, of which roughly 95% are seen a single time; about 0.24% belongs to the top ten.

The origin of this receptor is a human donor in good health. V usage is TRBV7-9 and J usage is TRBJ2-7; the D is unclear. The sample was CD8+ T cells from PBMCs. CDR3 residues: CASPYEQYF. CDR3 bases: TGTGCCAGTCCGTACGAGCAGTACTTC.